The T cell receptor beta chain under discussion was sequenced for a study of control samples from healthy donors and cancer patients. The CDR3 is 15 residues long. Trimming took off 1 base at V and 5 bases at J, with 10 bases between the two ends. Germline V gene sequence: CDR1 SGHKS, CDR2 YYEKEE (reference sequence). The protocol was immunoSEQ multiplex PCR, while the TCRdb copy is restricted to in-frame clones and leaves out a portion. The sample consists of fewer than 95,000 clones, approximately 90% of them appearing once. The chain recombines TRBV5-5 with TRBJ1-6; D is ambiguous. The source material was blood. The source is a woman in her forties or fifties in good health. DNA of the CDR3: TGTGCCAGCAGCTTGTGGCAGAATAATAATTCACCCCTCCACTTT. Amino acids: CASSLWQNNNSPLHF.